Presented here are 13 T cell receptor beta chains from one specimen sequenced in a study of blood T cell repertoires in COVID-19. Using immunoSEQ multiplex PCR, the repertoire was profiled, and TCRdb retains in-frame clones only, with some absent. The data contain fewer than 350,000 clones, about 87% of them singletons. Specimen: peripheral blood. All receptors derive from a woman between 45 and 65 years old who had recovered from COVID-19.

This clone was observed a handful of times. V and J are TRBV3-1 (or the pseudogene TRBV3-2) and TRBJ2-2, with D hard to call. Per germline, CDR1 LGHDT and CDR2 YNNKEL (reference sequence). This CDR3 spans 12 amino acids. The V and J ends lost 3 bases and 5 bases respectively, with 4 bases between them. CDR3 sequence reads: CASSHSTGELFF. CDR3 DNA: TGTGCCAGCAGCCATTCAACCGGGGAGCTGTTTTTT.

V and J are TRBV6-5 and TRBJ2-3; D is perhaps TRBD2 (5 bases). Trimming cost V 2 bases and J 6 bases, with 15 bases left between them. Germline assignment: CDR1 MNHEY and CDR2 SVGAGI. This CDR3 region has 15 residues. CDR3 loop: CASSYQAEAMDTQYF. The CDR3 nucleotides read TGTGCCAGCAGTTACCAAGCGGAGGCAATGGATACGCAGTATTTT.

DNA of the CDR3: TGTGCCAGCAGCTTAGGCGGGGCGCAGCCCCAGCATTTT. Its protein is CASSLGGAQPQHF. This rearrangement joins TRBV7-2 to TRBJ1-5, with D maybe TRBD1 (5 bases). The CDR3 spans 13 residues. Trimming removed 1 base at V and 7 bases at J, with 8 bases between. Germline lookup yields CDR1 SGHTA and CDR2 FQGNSA. The full variable domain, rest sourced from reference TRBV7-2 and TRBJ1-5, is GAGVSQSPSNKVTEKGKDVELRCDPISGHTALYWYRQSLGQGLEFLIYFQGNSAPDKSGLPSDRFSAERTGGSVSTLTIQRTQQEDSAVYLCASSLGGAQPQHFGDGTRLSIL.

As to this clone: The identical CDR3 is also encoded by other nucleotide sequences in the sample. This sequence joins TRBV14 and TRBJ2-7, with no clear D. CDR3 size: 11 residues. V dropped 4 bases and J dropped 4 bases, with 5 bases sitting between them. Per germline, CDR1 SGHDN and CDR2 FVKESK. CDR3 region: CASSPGYEQYF. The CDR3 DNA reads TGTGCCAGCAGCCCCGGGTACGAGCAGTACTTC.

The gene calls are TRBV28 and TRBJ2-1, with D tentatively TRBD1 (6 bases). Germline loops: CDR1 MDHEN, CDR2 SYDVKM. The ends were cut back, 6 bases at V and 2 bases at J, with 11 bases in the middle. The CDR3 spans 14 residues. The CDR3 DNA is TGTGCCAGCAGAGAGGACAGTACCTACAATGAGCAGTTCTTC. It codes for CASREDSTYNEQFF. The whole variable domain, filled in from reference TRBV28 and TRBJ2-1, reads DVKVTQSSRYLVKRTGEKVFLECVQDMDHENMFWYRQDPGLGLRLIYFSYDVKMKEKGDIPEGYSVSREKKERFSLILESASTNQTSMYLCASREDSTYNEQFFGPGTRLTVL.

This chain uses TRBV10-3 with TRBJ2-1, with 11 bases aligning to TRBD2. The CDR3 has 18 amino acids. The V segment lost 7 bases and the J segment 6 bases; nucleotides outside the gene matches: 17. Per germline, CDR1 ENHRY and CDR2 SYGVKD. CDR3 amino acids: CAITAHRVLAGGSNEQFF. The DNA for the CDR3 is TGTGCCATCACCGCCCACCGAGTCCTAGCGGGAGGATCCAATGAGCAGTTCTTC.

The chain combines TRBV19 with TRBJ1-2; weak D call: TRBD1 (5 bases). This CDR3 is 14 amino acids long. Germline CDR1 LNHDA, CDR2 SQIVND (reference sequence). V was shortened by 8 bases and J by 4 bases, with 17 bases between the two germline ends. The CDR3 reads CASGVSGEAYGYTF. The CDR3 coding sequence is TGTGCCAGTGGAGTATCGGGGGAAGCCTATGGCTACACCTTC.

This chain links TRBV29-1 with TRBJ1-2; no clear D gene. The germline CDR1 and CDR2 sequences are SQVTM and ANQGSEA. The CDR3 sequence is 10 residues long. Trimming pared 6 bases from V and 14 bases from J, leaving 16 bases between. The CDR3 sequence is CSVQSGSRTF. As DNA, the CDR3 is TGCAGCGTCCAGTCGGGGAGTAGGACCTTC.

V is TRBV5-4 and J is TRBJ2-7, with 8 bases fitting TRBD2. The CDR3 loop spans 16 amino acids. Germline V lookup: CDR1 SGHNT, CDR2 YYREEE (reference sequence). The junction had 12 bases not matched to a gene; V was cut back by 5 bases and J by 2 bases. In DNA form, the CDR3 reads TGTGCCAGCAGTCGGGGCGGCAGCGGGGGCCCCTACGAGCAGTACTTC. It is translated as CASSRGGSGGPYEQYF.

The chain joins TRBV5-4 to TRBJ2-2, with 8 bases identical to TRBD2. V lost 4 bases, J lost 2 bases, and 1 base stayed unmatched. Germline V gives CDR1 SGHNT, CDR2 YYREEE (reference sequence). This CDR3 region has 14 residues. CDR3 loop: CASSGTRNTGELFF. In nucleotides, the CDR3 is TGTGCCAGCAGCGGGACTAGAAACACCGGGGAGCTGTTTTTT. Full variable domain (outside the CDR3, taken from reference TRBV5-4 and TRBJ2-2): ETGVTQSPTHLIKTRGQQVTLRCSSQSGHNTVSWYQQALGQGPQFIFQYYREEENGRGNFPPRFSGLQFPNYSSELNVNALELDDSALYLCASSGTRNTGELFFGEGSRLTVL.

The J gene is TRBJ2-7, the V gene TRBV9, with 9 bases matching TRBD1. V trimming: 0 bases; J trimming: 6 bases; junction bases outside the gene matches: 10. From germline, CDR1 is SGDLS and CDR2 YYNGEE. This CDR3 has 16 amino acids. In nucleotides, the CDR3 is TGTGCCAGCAGCGTAGCCGTCGGGACAGGGATGAGCGAGCAGTACTTC. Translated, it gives CASSVAVGTGMSEQYF.

The CDR3 DNA reads as TGTGCCAGCAGTTACGCAGGGCGCGAGCAGTACTTC. The encoded protein is CASSYAGREQYF. This chain links TRBV7-2 with TRBJ2-7, with D tentatively TRBD1 (5 bases). The CDR3 runs to 12 residues. Trimming pared 6 bases from V and 6 bases from J, leaving 12 bases between. From germline, CDR1 is SGHTA and CDR2 FQGNSA.

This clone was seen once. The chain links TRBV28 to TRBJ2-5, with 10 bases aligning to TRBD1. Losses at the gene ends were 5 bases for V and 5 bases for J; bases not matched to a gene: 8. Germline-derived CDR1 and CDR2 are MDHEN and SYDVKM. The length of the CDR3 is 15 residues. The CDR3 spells CASSTRTGGIETQYF. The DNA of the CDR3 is TGTGCCAGCAGTACCAGGACAGGGGGTATTGAGACCCAGTACTTC.